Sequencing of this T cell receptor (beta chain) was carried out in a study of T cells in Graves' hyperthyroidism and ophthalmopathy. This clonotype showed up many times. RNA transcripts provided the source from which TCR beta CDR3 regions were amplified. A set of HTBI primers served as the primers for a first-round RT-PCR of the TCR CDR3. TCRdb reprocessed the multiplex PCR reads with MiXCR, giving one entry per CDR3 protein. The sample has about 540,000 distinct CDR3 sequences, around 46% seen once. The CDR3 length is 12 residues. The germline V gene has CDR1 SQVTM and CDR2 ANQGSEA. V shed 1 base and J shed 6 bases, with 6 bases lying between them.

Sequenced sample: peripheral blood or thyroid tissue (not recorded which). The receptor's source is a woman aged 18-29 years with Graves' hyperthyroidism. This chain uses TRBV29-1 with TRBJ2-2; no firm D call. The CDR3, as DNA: TGCAGCGTTGAAGGCAGAGCCGGGGAGCTGTTTTTT. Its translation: CSVEGRAGELFF.